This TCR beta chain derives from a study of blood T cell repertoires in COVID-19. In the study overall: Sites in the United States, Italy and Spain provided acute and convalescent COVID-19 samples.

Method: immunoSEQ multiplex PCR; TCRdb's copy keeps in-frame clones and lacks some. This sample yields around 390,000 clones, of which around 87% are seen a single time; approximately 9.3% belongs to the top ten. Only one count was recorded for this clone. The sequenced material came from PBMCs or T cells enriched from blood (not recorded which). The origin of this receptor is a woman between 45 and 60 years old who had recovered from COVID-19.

The CDR3 DNA reads TGTGCCAGCAGTCAGGGACAGGGATTCTCACCCCTCCACTTT. Translating it yields CASSQGQGFSPLHF. V is TRBV28 and J is TRBJ1-6; 9 positions agree with TRBD1. Germline V gives CDR1 MDHEN, CDR2 SYDVKM. V shed 5 bases, J shed 10 bases, and the junction held 6 bases outside the gene matches. This CDR3 is 14 amino acids long.